These T cell receptor beta chains were read from a single sample in a study of blood T cells in healthy people across ages. TCRdb re-called the 5' RACE reads through MiXCR, storing one row per CDR3 protein. In the table there are just under 900,000 distinct CDR3 sequences, under 30% of which are singletons. The sequenced material came from blood. These receptors came from a woman of 80 years or more in good health. The CDR3 runs from the conserved cysteine through the conserved F or W. Expanded clones are given a class, and other clones once, few, many or no size at all.

abundance	v_gene	j_gene	CDR3aa
-	TRBV6-5	TRBJ1-1	CASRAGVTTEAFF
-	TRBV12-3/TRBV12-4	TRBJ1-2	CASSLNKGGYTF
-	TRBV28	TRBJ2-1	CASSHGQSSSYNEQFF
-	TRBV9	TRBJ1-2	CASSVGGWGGYTF
-	TRBV3-1	TRBJ1-2	CASSQDPVYGYTF
-	TRBV7-2	TRBJ2-5	CASSPTPYGTGGEMGQYF
-	TRBV5-1	TRBJ1-4	CASSLGTWEKLFF
-	TRBV28	TRBJ1-2	CASTERVANYGYTF
once	TRBV28	TRBJ1-1	CASSFGGPLMNTEAFF
-	TRBV6-2/TRBV6-3	TRBJ1-5	CVSRKQGGVGQPQHF
-	TRBV28	TRBJ2-1	CASSPGTSHYNEQFF
few	TRBV25-1	TRBJ1-2	CASSANKRSRDRFYGYTF
few	TRBV20-1	TRBJ1-2	CSAPSQGGYGYTF
-	TRBV25-1	TRBJ2-7	CASTLMGIRDNSYEQYF
-	TRBV5-6	TRBJ2-3	CASSLDLGGARDTQYF
-	TRBV2	TRBJ1-4	CASSDGTEKLFF
few	TRBV9	TRBJ1-1	CASMKTMGAEAFF
-	TRBV18	TRBJ2-2	CASSPYLNTGELFF
many	TRBV27	TRBJ1-2	CASRLTPRGNYGYTF
many	TRBV6-5	TRBJ2-7	CASSSQAGGEQYF
-	TRBV7-9	TRBJ1-2	CASSLQVYGYTF
many	TRBV4-2	TRBJ1-2	CASSQEGADYGYTF
many	TRBV4-2	TRBJ2-7	CASSQGQDPRASQYF
-	TRBV20-1	TRBJ2-1	CSARGVLAGYNEQFF
many	TRBV20-1	TRBJ2-1	CSASRESYNEQFF
-	TRBV20-1	TRBJ2-1	CSASVGHSSYNEQFF
many	TRBV12-3/TRBV12-4	TRBJ2-3	CASSAEPAGLDTQYF
-	TRBV7-2	-	CASSFRVLGAYEQYF
-	TRBV12-3/TRBV12-4	TRBJ2-3	CASSTASGPSTDTEYF
-	TRBV20-1	TRBJ2-3	CSASPGANTDTQYF
few	TRBV7-2	TRBJ2-5	CASEALGGGYNEQYF
few	TRBV30	TRBJ2-6	CAWTRSSGANVLTF
many	TRBV7-2	TRBJ2-7	CASSLESFSYEQYF
few	TRBV4-3	TRBJ1-1	CAGSQGSAVLGTEAFF
-	TRBV6-5	TRBJ1-2	CASSYTQGYGYTF
-	TRBV4-1	TRBJ1-1	CASSLGWGRREDTEAFF
many	TRBV10-3	TRBJ2-1	CAISAFSNPPNEQFF
-	TRBV20-1	TRBJ1-4	CSARDPSGATNEKLFF
few	TRBV6-1	TRBJ1-5	CASSDVGGGNQPQHF